The sample holds many counts of the clone carrying this T cell receptor beta chain. Its antigen is currently unknown. This entry comes from a study of neurological immune-mediated disorders. Overall study results and limits: No CDR3 amino acid sequences were shared by expanded clones across subjects, suggesting private repertoires in all groups.

As to time point: longitudinal time-point 3. Looked up from germline, CDR1 is SGHRS and CDR2 is YFSETQ. This CDR3 is built from 16 residues. The V segment lost 4 bases and the J segment 3 bases; nucleotides outside the gene matches: 5. A single record per CDR3 protein comes from TCRdb applying MiXCR to the 5' RACE reads. The sample holds approximately 47,000 distinct CDR3 sequences, roughly 14% seen once. The clonotype was recovered from a man aged 30 to 39 in good health. This sequence joins TRBV5-1 and TRBJ2-2, with TRBD2 identical over 11 bases. Sequenced material: PBMCs. CDR3 bases: TGCGCCAGCAGCGCGGGACTAGCGGCCTACACCGGGGAGCTGTTTTTT. Its protein product is CASSAGLAAYTGELFF.